The 18 T cell receptor beta chains listed next were all sequenced from one sample in a study of naive and memory T cell subsets listed by TCRdb under 2017. Libraries were prepared through UMI-ligation and nested PCR. Sequencing took place on an Illumina MiSeq. The beta constant-region primer was an equimolar mix of two oligonucleotides covering both TRBC1 and TRBC2. Four rounds of PCR, combining the SP2 primer with nested alpha and beta constant-region primers, were used to amplify the ligated cDNA. TCRdb trimmed the raw reads at Q25, called clones with MiXCR and kept productive beta chains. CDR3 protein duplicates are merged, each entry listing the most common genes and DNA. This sample comprises about 120,000 distinct CDR3 sequences, 35% to 40% of them detected only once. In total, the top ten clones hold about 0.85% of the sample. The specimen was central memory CD4+ T cells from blood. The cell subset or site label corresponds to: central memory, CD45RA- CD27+. All receptors come from a human donor in good health.

The table lists this clonotype with a few counts. The genes are TRBV30 and TRBJ2-5, with 12 bases identical to TRBD2. Germline assignment: CDR1 GTSNPN and CDR2 SVGIG (reference sequence). J lost 6 bases, V lost 8 bases, and 10 bases had no gene match. The CDR3 has 14 amino acids. CDR3 loop: CAGVLAGGTKTQYF. Here the CDR3 DNA reads TGTGCCGGTGTTCTAGCGGGAGGGACGAAGACCCAGTACTTC.

This chain uses TRBV6-6 with TRBJ2-2; 8 bases fit TRBD2. The V and J ends lost 6 bases and 5 bases, in that order; junction bases with no gene match: 2. The CDR3 contains 13 residues. Germline assignment: CDR1 MNHNY and CDR2 SVGAGI (reference sequence). Written as DNA, the CDR3 is TGTGCCAGCAGCCAGCGGGAGACCGGGGAGCTGTTTTTT. Translated: CASSQRETGELFF.

The chain carries TRBV18 and TRBJ2-2; 13 nucleotides match TRBD2. CDR3 length: 18 residues. Germline values: CDR1 KGHSH, CDR2 LQKENI. J lost 2 bases, V lost 4 bases, and 7 bases had no gene match. Here the CDR3 reads CASSRRTSGSLNTGELFF. The CDR3 nucleotides read TGTGCCAGCTCACGAAGGACTAGCGGGAGTTTAAACACCGGGGAGCTGTTTTTT.

This clonotype was counted once. The J gene is TRBJ2-7, the V gene TRBV7-2; TRBD2 agrees at 11 bases. Unmatched junction bases numbered 7, after V lost 5 bases and J lost 7 bases. Germline assignment: CDR1 SGHTA and CDR2 FQGNSA. The CDR3 has 14 amino acids. The CDR3 loop is CASSHSGRAKEQYF. The CDR3 DNA reads as TGTGCCAGCAGCCATAGCGGGAGGGCCAAAGAGCAGTACTTC.

This clonotype showed up many times. The chain couples TRBV20-1 to TRBJ2-3, with D possibly being TRBD1 (6 bases). This CDR3 spans 15 amino acids. Trimming took off 2 bases at V and 4 bases at J, with 16 bases between the two ends. Germline V gene data show CDR1 as DFQATT and CDR2 as SNEGSKA (reference sequence). CDR3 DNA sequence: TGCAGTGCTAGACCCCTCGGGCAGGGGTCAGATACGCAGTATTTT. Translation: CSARPLGQGSDTQYF.

This clonotype was counted only a few times. The rearrangement links TRBV7-8 to TRBJ1-2, with D unresolved. V was shortened by 0 bases and J by 0 bases, with 11 bases between the two germline ends. The CDR3 has 16 amino acids. Germline V gene data show CDR1 as SGHVS and CDR2 as FQNEAQ. CDR3 sequence reads: CASSLASGRTNYGYTF. CDR3 in DNA: TGTGCCAGCAGCTTAGCGTCGGGGAGAACTAACTATGGCTACACCTTC.

V is TRBV5-1 and J is TRBJ2-7; the match to TRBD2 covers 8 bases. Trimming removed 4 bases from V and 2 bases from J; junction bases left unmatched: 5. The CDR3 consists of 14 residues. Germline V gene data show CDR1 as SGHRS and CDR2 as YFSETQ. This CDR3 is CASSANGGAYEQYF. The CDR3 bases are TGCGCCAGCAGCGCAAACGGGGGGGCCTACGAGCAGTACTTC. Filled out from reference TRBV5-1 and TRBJ2-7, the complete variable domain reads KAGVTQTPRYLIKTRGQQVTLSCSPISGHRSVSWYQQTPGQGLQFLFEYFSETQRNKGNFPGRFSGRQFSNSRSEMNVSTLELGDSALYLCASSANGGAYEQYFGPGTRLTVT.

The gene calls are TRBV5-1 and TRBJ1-5; 12 positions match TRBD1. CDR1 is SGHRS, CDR2 YFSETQ, per germline. The length of the CDR3 is 15 residues. The V gene end was trimmed by 4 bases and the J gene end by 6 bases; junction bases not matched to a gene: 5. CDR3 in amino acids: CASSPGQGAGQPQHF. The CDR3 nucleotides read TGCGCCAGCAGCCCGGGACAGGGGGCAGGTCAGCCCCAGCATTTT.

This clonotype appeared a few times. This CDR3 reads CASSFGGTSGYEQYF. The DNA for the CDR3 is TGTGCCAGCAGTTTTGGAGGGACTAGCGGATACGAGCAGTACTTC. The chain uses TRBV28 and TRBJ2-7, with 11 bases fitting TRBD2. V was clipped by 3 bases and J by 4 bases; unmatched bases: 5. The CDR3 loop spans 15 amino acids. Germline loops: CDR1 MDHEN, CDR2 SYDVKM.

The V call is TRBV29-1, the J call TRBJ1-5; D is possibly TRBD1 (5 bases). Trimming removed 4 bases at V and 7 bases at J, with 17 bases between. The CDR3 loop spans 14 amino acids. Germline-derived CDR1 and CDR2 are SQVTM and ANQGSEA. The CDR3 DNA sequence: TGCAGCGTTGGGGGTTCACAAAGGGGCCAGCCCCAGCATTTT. Translation gives CSVGGSQRGQPQHF.

The chain joins TRBV28 to TRBJ1-5, with D tentatively TRBD1 (6 bases). The V gene's germline CDR1 is MDHEN and CDR2 SYDVKM. The CDR3 length is 12 residues. The V and J ends lost 10 bases and 8 bases respectively, with 15 bases between them. CDR3 sequence: CAISQGSKPQHF. The CDR3 DNA follows: TGTGCCATCTCACAGGGCTCAAAGCCCCAGCATTTT. Filled out from reference TRBV28 and TRBJ1-5, the complete variable domain reads DVKVTQSSRYLVKRTGEKVFLECVQDMDHENMFWYRQDPGLGLRLIYFSYDVKMKEKGDIPEGYSVSREKKERFSLILESASTNQTSMYLCAISQGSKPQHFGDGTRLSIL.

The chain combines TRBV6-2 or TRBV6-3 with TRBJ1-1, with D possibly TRBD1 on 5 matching bases. Germline V gene data show CDR1 as MNHEY and CDR2 as SVGEGT. CDR3 length: 16 residues. Deletions cut 0 bases from V and 1 base from J, with 12 bases between. CDR3 sequence: CASSYSKFTGNTEAFF. Here the CDR3 DNA reads TGTGCCAGCAGTTACTCGAAATTTACAGGGAACACTGAAGCTTTCTTT.

A note on this clonotype: Compared with germline, one end of the junction differs, possibly owing to a read error. The rearrangement links TRBV5-1 to TRBJ2-1; 7 bases are a match to TRBD2. Germline V lookup: CDR1 SGHRS, CDR2 YFSETQ. This CDR3 contains 14 residues. The CDR3 sequence: CASSSSGIANEQFF. For the CDR3, the DNA is TGCGCCAGTAGCTCGAGCGGGATTGCCAATGAGCAGTTCTTC.

The gene calls are TRBV27 and TRBJ2-5, with 8 bases identical to TRBD1. The CDR3 extends over 14 amino acids. V shed 5 bases, J shed 4 bases, and the junction held 6 bases outside the gene matches. Germline-derived CDR1 and CDR2 are MNHEY and SMNVEV (reference sequence). The CDR3 DNA sequence: TGTGCCAGCAGTACCCTAGGACAGGGAGAGACCCAGTACTTC. This sequence encodes CASSTLGQGETQYF.

The chain joins TRBV5-1 to TRBJ1-4; no clear D. The germline V gene has CDR1 SGHRS and CDR2 YFSETQ. The CDR3 covers 16 residues. Trimming took off 0 bases at V and 0 bases at J, with 9 bases between the two ends. CDR3 bases: TGCGCCAGCAGCTTGGGTGACATTGCAACTAATGAAAAACTGTTTTTT. Its translation is CASSLGDIATNEKLFF. Using reference TRBV5-1 and TRBJ1-4 for the parts outside the CDR3, the full variable domain is KAGVTQTPRYLIKTRGQQVTLSCSPISGHRSVSWYQQTPGQGLQFLFEYFSETQRNKGNFPGRFSGRQFSNSRSEMNVSTLELGDSALYLCASSLGDIATNEKLFFGSGTQLSVL.

This clonotype was seen just once. The rearrangement joins TRBV9 to TRBJ2-7; 12 nucleotides agree with TRBD2. The trim removed 0 bases at V and 5 bases at J, leaving 3 bases unmatched. CDR3 length: 15 residues. Germline loops: CDR1 SGDLS, CDR2 YYNGEE. CDR3 nucleotides: TGTGCCAGCAGCGTAGGACTAGCGGGAGCCCACGAGCAGTACTTC. Protein product: CASSVGLAGAHEQYF.

V gene TRBV3-1 combines with J gene TRBJ2-5; TRBD2 aligns across 13 bases. Per germline, CDR1 LGHDT and CDR2 YNNKEL (reference sequence). V lost 2 bases, J lost 7 bases, and 10 bases stayed unmatched. This CDR3 is built from 17 residues. CDR3 residues: CASSQPGLAGNHGTQYF. CDR3 bases: TGTGCCAGCAGCCAACCGGGACTAGCGGGGAACCATGGGACCCAGTACTTC.

V is TRBV3-1 and J is TRBJ2-3, with TRBD2 matching over 13 bases. Germline assignment: CDR1 LGHDT and CDR2 YNNKEL (reference sequence). J was trimmed by 4 bases and V by 5 bases; bases with no gene match: 3. The CDR3 covers 15 residues. As DNA, the CDR3 is TGTGCCAGCAGCGCACTAGCGGGAGGGGCAGATACGCAGTATTTT. Amino acids: CASSALAGGADTQYF.